Each of the 26 T cell receptor beta chains below was sequenced from the same sample in a study of CD8+CD57+ T cells in acquired aplastic anemia. The template used for profiling TCR beta VDJ and CDR3 was genomic DNA. TCRdb ran MiXCR on the reads and lists one entry per CDR3 protein. The repertoire holds 200,000 to 250,000 distinct CDR3 sequences, approximately 65% seen once, with roughly 62% in the top ten. In patients chosen for sequencing, flow cytometry had shown CD8+CD57+ cell expansion. The sequencing input was sorted CD4+, CD8+, or CD8+CD57+ T cells (not recorded which) from PBMCs. All receptors come from a human donor with aplastic anemia.

V usage is TRBV9 and J usage is TRBJ2-3; 8 positions agree with TRBD1. The CDR3 is 16 amino acids. Germline V gene data show CDR1 as SGDLS and CDR2 as YYNGEE. With 0 bases clipped from V and 1 base from J, the junction kept 4 bases outside the gene matches. CDR3: CASSVVPGQGTDTQYF. The CDR3 DNA reads as TGTGCCAGCAGCGTAGTACCGGGACAGGGCACAGATACGCAGTATTTT.

This sequence joins TRBV9 and TRBJ2-7, with 10 bases lining up with TRBD2. Germline CDR1 reads SGDLS; CDR2 reads YYNGEE. The CDR3 covers 14 residues. J gave up 12 bases and V 3 bases, and 12 bases lay outside the gene matches. The CDR3 loop is CASSAQQTSGSLYF. In DNA form, the CDR3 reads TGTGCCAGCAGCGCCCAGCAGACTAGCGGGTCCCTGTACTTC.

The gene calls are TRBV5-4 and TRBJ1-1; 9 bases are shared with TRBD1. The V and J ends lost 4 bases and 6 bases, in that order; junction bases with no gene match: 4. Germline V lookup: CDR1 SGHNT, CDR2 YYREEE (reference sequence). There are 13 residues in the CDR3. In DNA form, the CDR3 reads TGTGCCAGCAGCCTCGGGACAGGGCCTGAAGCTTTCTTT. Translating it yields CASSLGTGPEAFF.

The table lists this clonotype with a few counts. The genes are TRBV9 and TRBJ2-7; tentatively, D is TRBD2 (5 bases). CDR3 length equals 15 residues. Germline lookup yields CDR1 SGDLS and CDR2 YYNGEE. Trimming removed 5 bases from V and 0 bases from J, with 15 bases in between. CDR3 coding DNA: TGTGCCAGCAGTGAAGCGGCGGCGGGCTCCTACGAGCAGTACTTC. This translates into CASSEAAAGSYEQYF.

The rearrangement links TRBV19 to TRBJ1-6, with D maybe TRBD1 (5 bases). V gave up 3 bases and J gave up 10 bases, with 13 bases separating them. Germline CDR1 reads LNHDA; CDR2 reads SQIVND (reference sequence). This CDR3 is built from 14 residues. The CDR3 region is CASSIARDGSPLHF. CDR3 in DNA: TGTGCCAGTAGTATCGCCAGGGATGGCTCACCCCTCCACTTT.

V usage is TRBV20-1 and J usage is TRBJ2-6, with D unclear. CDR1 and CDR2 from the germline V gene are DFQATT and SNEGSKA (reference sequence). V shed 3 bases and J shed 0 bases, with 9 bases lying between them. The CDR3 loop spans 15 amino acids. The CDR3 DNA sequence: TGCAGTGCTAGGGAAGGCGCCTCTGGGGCCAACGTCCTGACTTTC. Translating gives CSAREGASGANVLTF.

J is TRBJ1-4 and V is TRBV15; 7 nucleotides agree with TRBD1. The CDR3 totals 13 residues. Germline V CDR1 and CDR2: LNHNV, YYDKDF (reference sequence). With 5 bases clipped from V and 8 bases from J, the junction kept 5 bases outside the gene matches. This chain's CDR3 is CATSARQGEKLFF. CDR3 nucleotides: TGTGCCACCAGCGCGCGACAGGGAGAAAAACTGTTTTTT.

Points on this clonotype: The CDR3 ends on some other residue instead of the conserved phenylalanine or tryptophan, so this is likely a read error. The chain combines TRBV7-3 with TRBJ2-7; D ambiguous. The length of the CDR3 is 12 residues. Germline V gives CDR1 SGHTA, CDR2 FQGTGA. The ends were cut back, 2 bases at V and 4 bases at J, with 6 bases in the middle. This CDR3 reads CASSLVGYEQYS. The CDR3 DNA reads TGTGCCAGCAGCTTAGTCGGGTACGAGCAGTACTCC.

This rearrangement joins TRBV7-9 to TRBJ2-7, with 11 bases lining up with TRBD1. V lost 0 bases to trimming and J lost 2 bases; unmatched junction nucleotides: 0. The CDR3 loop spans 15 amino acids. Looked up from germline, CDR1 is SEHNR and CDR2 is FQNEAQ (reference sequence). CDR3 protein: CASSLAGQGAYEQYF. The CDR3 coding sequence is TGTGCCAGCAGCTTAGCGGGACAGGGGGCCTACGAGCAGTACTTC.

This clonotype appeared many times. J is TRBJ2-7 and V is TRBV30, with 8 bases lining up with TRBD1. From germline, CDR1 is GTSNPN and CDR2 SVGIG (reference sequence). Losses at the gene ends were 4 bases for V and 3 bases for J; bases not matched to a gene: 8. The CDR3 sequence is 14 residues long. The CDR3 protein is CAWTNGQGLYEQYF. The CDR3 bases are TGTGCCTGGACTAATGGACAGGGACTCTACGAGCAGTACTTC.

The rearrangement links TRBV7-2 to TRBJ2-3; D remains ambiguous. Between the trimmed V and J ends, which lost 5 bases and 10 bases, there was a span of 13 bases. The CDR3 covers 12 residues. In germline, CDR1 is SGHTA, CDR2 FQGNSA. As DNA, the CDR3 is TGTGCCAGCAGCCTCAGTGAGATTTCGCAGTATTTT. It yields the protein CASSLSEISQYF.

On this clonotype itself: An end of the junction does not agree with germline; a read error may underlie this. This rearrangement joins TRBV11-2 to TRBJ2-7, with D perhaps given as TRBD1 or TRBD2 (5 bases each). Germline V gene lookup returns CDR1 SGHAT and CDR2 FQNNGV. CDR3 size: 14 residues. The CDR3, as DNA: TGCGCCAGCAGCCAAGGGCCAGGGACGAACGAGCAGTACTTC. Translated, it gives CASSQGPGTNEQYF.

The genes are TRBV6-5 and TRBJ2-1; TRBD2 matches 8 bases. The CDR3 is 15 residues long. Germline assignment: CDR1 MNHEY and CDR2 SVGAGI. The J segment lost 3 bases and the V segment lost 6 bases, leaving 7 bases of the junction unmatched. CDR3 coding DNA: TGTGCCAGCAGCCTCCAAGCGGGGGTCTACAATGAGCAGTTCTTC. Translated: CASSLQAGVYNEQFF.

The chain has TRBV7-9 and TRBJ1-3; no definite D call. This CDR3 has 14 residues. Trimming took 2 bases from V and 0 from J, leaving 5 bases between them. Germline CDR1 SEHNR, CDR2 FQNEAQ (reference sequence). The CDR3: CASSLQLSGNTIYF. DNA for the CDR3: TGTGCCAGCAGCTTACAGCTCTCTGGAAACACCATATATTTT.

The chain joins TRBV24-1 to TRBJ2-3; a possible D gene is TRBD1 (6 bases). The CDR3 is 15 residues long. With 4 bases removed from V and 3 bases from J, the gap between germline ends came to 13 bases. Germline CDR1 reads KGHDR; CDR2 reads SFDVKD. The CDR3 protein is CATSDAPQGTDTQYF. DNA for the CDR3: TGTGCCACCAGTGACGCCCCTCAGGGGACAGATACGCAGTATTTT.

V gene TRBV29-1 combines with J gene TRBJ2-7; D possibly corresponds to TRBD1 (6 bases). The CDR3 is 13 residues long. In germline, CDR1 is SQVTM, CDR2 ANQGSEA. V was cut by 5 bases and J by 3 bases, with 14 bases left in between. CDR3 DNA sequence: TGCAGCGTTCCCAGGATAGGGGGCTACGAGCAGTACTTC. This codes for CSVPRIGGYEQYF.

The chain couples TRBV4-1 to TRBJ1-4; D perhaps matches TRBD1 (5 bases). The ends were cut back, 2 bases at V and 4 bases at J, with 8 bases in the middle. Germline CDR1 and CDR2: MGHRA and YSYEKL. The CDR3 has 14 residues. This CDR3 reads CASSQRDLNEKLFF. The CDR3 nucleotides read TGCGCCAGCAGCCAACGGGACCTTAATGAAAAACTGTTTTTT.

V is TRBV5-1 and J is TRBJ2-4; 14 bases fit TRBD2. Germline V gives CDR1 SGHRS, CDR2 YFSETQ. The CDR3 totals 15 residues. Trimming took 0 bases from V and 8 from J; bases not matched to a gene: 1. The DNA for the CDR3 is TGCGCCAGCAGCTTGGGGACTAGCGGGGGGCACATTCAGTACTTC. Protein sequence: CASSLGTSGGHIQYF.

The chain links TRBV7-2 to TRBJ2-5; 9 bases line up with TRBD1. The CDR3 length is 16 residues. With 5 bases clipped from V and 5 bases from J, the junction kept 12 bases outside the gene matches. CDR1 SGHTA and CDR2 FQGNSA come from the germline V gene. The CDR3 DNA sequence: TGTGCCAGCAGCCTGCCGACAGGGGGGTCGGACGAGACCCAGTACTTC. This gives the protein CASSLPTGGSDETQYF.

This clonotype was recorded once. V usage is TRBV15 and J usage is TRBJ2-1; 8 bases are a match to TRBD1. The CDR3 totals 15 residues. Losses at the gene ends were 6 bases for V and 8 bases for J; bases not matched to a gene: 12. CDR1 and CDR2 from the germline V gene are LNHNV and YYDKDF (reference sequence). This chain's CDR3 is CATRTAGGIFDEQFF. CDR3 in DNA: TGTGCCACCAGAACCGCAGGGGGCATTTTCGATGAGCAGTTCTTC. Based on the CDR3 plus reference TRBV15 and TRBJ2-1, the full variable domain is DAMVIQNPRYQVTQFGKPVTLSCSQTLNHNVMYWYQQKSSQAPKLLFHYYDKDFNNEADTPDNFQSRRPNTSFCFLDIRSPGLGDTAMYLCATRTAGGIFDEQFFGPGTRLTVL.

The chain recombines TRBV12-3 or TRBV12-4 with TRBJ1-6, with D unclear. The length of the CDR3 is 13 residues. Trimming pared 8 bases from V and 5 bases from J, leaving 10 bases between. CDR3 DNA sequence: TGTGCCAGCCGCCGGGCCGATAATTCACCCCTCCACTTT. Protein product: CASRRADNSPLHF.

The chain uses TRBV12-3 or TRBV12-4 and TRBJ1-1; D is perhaps TRBD1 (5 bases). Trimming took 7 bases from V and 3 from J, leaving 15 bases between them. CDR3 length equals 14 residues. CDR3 region: CASKWGRMYTEAFF. CDR3 DNA: TGTGCCAGCAAGTGGGGACGGATGTACACTGAAGCTTTCTTT.

The chain employs TRBV10-2 and TRBJ1-4, with 7 nucleotides matching TRBD1. The CDR3 runs to 15 residues. Trimming took 8 bases from V and 7 from J; bases not matched to a gene: 13. Germline V CDR1 and CDR2: WSHSY, SAAADI. DNA of the CDR3: TGCGCCAGCTCCGAACAGGGGTTGGAGGCTGAAAAACTGTTTTTT. It specifies CASSEQGLEAEKLFF.

The rearrangement uses TRBV7-9 and TRBJ1-2, with 9 bases identical to TRBD1. Germline CDR1 is SEHNR and CDR2 is FQNEAQ (reference sequence). This CDR3 has 18 residues. Trimming at V came to 5 bases and at J to 4 bases, leaving 17 bases not matched to a gene. CDR3 DNA sequence: TGTGCCAGCAGCCAAATTAGTTCGACCGGGACAGGGTTCTATGGCTACACCTTC. Its protein product is CASSQISSTGTGFYGYTF.

Details on this clonotype: The germline gene is not matched at one end of the junction; a read error may be the cause. CDR3 in amino acids: CASRVPDTWELFF. Written as DNA, the CDR3 is TGTGCCAGCAGGGTACCTGACACCTGGGAGCTGTTTTTT. The V call is TRBV7-2, the J call TRBJ2-2; D remains unclear. CDR3 length: 13 amino acids. Germline V gives CDR1 SGHTA, CDR2 FQGNSA.

This clonotype was seen more than once but under ten times. The rearrangement uses TRBV20-1 and TRBJ1-3; 7 bases are a match to TRBD1. Trimming at V came to 5 bases and at J to 1 base, leaving 2 bases not matched to a gene. The CDR3 is 13 amino acids. Per germline, CDR1 DFQATT and CDR2 SNEGSKA (reference sequence). CDR3 sequence: CSALTGSGNTIYF. The CDR3 DNA sequence: TGCAGTGCTTTGACAGGGTCTGGAAACACCATATATTTT.